The clone carrying this TCR beta chain was detected many times. Germline CDR1 is LGHDT and CDR2 is YNNKEL (reference sequence). The CDR3 is 13 amino acids. The V and J ends lost 4 bases and 5 bases, in that order; junction bases with no gene match: 5. Genomic DNA templated the TCR beta VDJ and CDR3 profiling. TCRdb called the reads again in MiXCR, with one record for every CDR3 protein. This table holds under 200,000 distinct CDR3 sequences, roughly 47% found once. This entry comes from a study of CD8+CD57+ T cells in acquired aplastic anemia. Overall study: The study obtained an average of roughly 3 ug of DNA from sorted CD4+ and CD8+ cells.

The specimen sequenced was sorted CD4+, CD8+, or CD8+CD57+ T cells (not recorded which) from PBMCs. The chain uses TRBV3-1 and TRBJ2-7, with TRBD1 identical over 7 bases. This receptor was obtained from a human donor in good health. The CDR3 nucleotides read TGTGCCAGCAGCCTCCAGGGGGTCAACGAGCAGTACTTC. This codes for CASSLQGVNEQYF.